Sequencing of this T cell receptor (beta chain) was carried out in a study of blood T cell repertoires in COVID-19. About the research overall: Acute and convalescent COVID-19 samples came from the United States, Italy and Spain.

The germline V gene has CDR1 SGHRS and CDR2 YFSETQ. The ends lost 0 bases at V and 4 bases at J; junction bases unmatched: 4. The CDR3 loop spans 15 amino acids. Here immunoSEQ multiplex PCR was the method, and the copy in TCRdb shows in-frame clones only, minus some. The repertoire has about 230,000 clones, approximately 86% of them found once; the top ten carry about 1.3%. In its sample, this clone was seen once. This chain joins TRBV5-1 and TRBJ2-1, with 7 positions matching TRBD2. Source material: peripheral blood. The receptor was derived from a woman aged 25 to 39 with COVID-19, enrolled during active disease. As DNA, the CDR3 is TGCGCCAGCAGCTTGGGCGGGAGTCTATACAATGAGCAGTTCTTC. Translated, it gives CASSLGGSLYNEQFF. Full variable domain (missing parts from reference TRBV5-1 and TRBJ2-1): KAGVTQTPRYLIKTRGQQVTLSCSPISGHRSVSWYQQTPGQGLQFLFEYFSETQRNKGNFPGRFSGRQFSNSRSEMNVSTLELGDSALYLCASSLGGSLYNEQFFGPGTRLTVL.